A single sample is the source of the 5 T cell receptor beta chains below, sequenced in a study of CD8 T cells in ankylosing spondylitis. Study conclusions and caveats: Ankylosing spondylitis blood seemed to carry a telltale TCR beta motif made of eight or nine highly homologous variants.

These receptors have no identified antigens. Each CDR3 protein is one row after TCRdb ran MiXCR on the 5' RACE reads. The sample holds some 700,000 distinct CDR3 sequences, around a fifth seen once. Sequences were obtained from blood, either unsorted or a sorted T cell fraction (not recorded which). The receptors shown here come from a male donor with ankylosing spondylitis.

This clonotype was counted only a few times. The rearrangement uses TRBV29-1 and TRBJ2-3; perhaps TRBD2 as D (5 bases). The V end lost 7 bases, the J end lost 2 bases, and 19 bases lay between the germline ends. This CDR3 region has 15 residues. The V gene's germline CDR1 is SQVTM and CDR2 ANQGSEA. The CDR3 region is CSAVGVREYTDTQYF. In DNA form, the CDR3 reads TGCAGCGCCGTCGGGGTCAGAGAGTACACAGATACGCAGTATTTT.

This clonotype was counted ten times or more. The chain employs TRBV7-9 and TRBJ1-1, with D hard to call. The germline V gene has CDR1 SEHNR and CDR2 FQNEAQ (reference sequence). This CDR3 contains 11 residues. V lost 5 bases and J 0 bases, leaving 1 base between the germline ends. For the CDR3, the DNA is TGTGCCAGCAGCGTGAACACTGAAGCTTTCTTT. This gives the protein CASSVNTEAFF.

The chain couples TRBV20-1 to TRBJ2-2; 9 bases are shared with TRBD1. Trimming took 6 bases from V and 5 from J; bases not matched to a gene: 16. Germline-derived CDR1 and CDR2 are DFQATT and SNEGSKA (reference sequence). CDR3 length: 17 residues. The CDR3 loop is CSAHPPRDRGYTGELFF. The CDR3 region has the DNA TGCAGTGCGCACCCGCCTCGCGACAGGGGGTATACCGGGGAGCTGTTTTTT.

The rearrangement links TRBV5-1 to TRBJ2-1, with D maybe TRBD1 (5 bases). Between the trimmed V and J ends, which lost 2 bases and 8 bases, there was a span of 8 bases. The CDR3 is 12 residues long. Germline V gene sequence: CDR1 SGHRS, CDR2 YFSETQ. The CDR3 DNA sequence: TGCGCCAGCAGCTTTCCACAGGATGAGCAGTTCTTC. As protein: CASSFPQDEQFF. Together with reference TRBV5-1 and TRBJ2-1, the CDR3 gives the full variable domain: KAGVTQTPRYLIKTRGQQVTLSCSPISGHRSVSWYQQTPGQGLQFLFEYFSETQRNKGNFPGRFSGRQFSNSRSEMNVSTLELGDSALYLCASSFPQDEQFFGPGTRLTVL.

This chain uses TRBV7-2 with TRBJ2-5, with a tentative D call TRBD2 (7 bases). There are 16 residues in the CDR3. V dropped 4 bases and J dropped 5 bases, with 20 bases sitting between them. CDR1 is SGHTA and CDR2 is FQGNSA in the germline V gene. CDR3 nucleotide sequence: TGTGCCAGCAGCTCCCCAGGCACGGGGGGCACGGAGACCCAGTACTTC. This gives the protein CASSSPGTGGTETQYF.